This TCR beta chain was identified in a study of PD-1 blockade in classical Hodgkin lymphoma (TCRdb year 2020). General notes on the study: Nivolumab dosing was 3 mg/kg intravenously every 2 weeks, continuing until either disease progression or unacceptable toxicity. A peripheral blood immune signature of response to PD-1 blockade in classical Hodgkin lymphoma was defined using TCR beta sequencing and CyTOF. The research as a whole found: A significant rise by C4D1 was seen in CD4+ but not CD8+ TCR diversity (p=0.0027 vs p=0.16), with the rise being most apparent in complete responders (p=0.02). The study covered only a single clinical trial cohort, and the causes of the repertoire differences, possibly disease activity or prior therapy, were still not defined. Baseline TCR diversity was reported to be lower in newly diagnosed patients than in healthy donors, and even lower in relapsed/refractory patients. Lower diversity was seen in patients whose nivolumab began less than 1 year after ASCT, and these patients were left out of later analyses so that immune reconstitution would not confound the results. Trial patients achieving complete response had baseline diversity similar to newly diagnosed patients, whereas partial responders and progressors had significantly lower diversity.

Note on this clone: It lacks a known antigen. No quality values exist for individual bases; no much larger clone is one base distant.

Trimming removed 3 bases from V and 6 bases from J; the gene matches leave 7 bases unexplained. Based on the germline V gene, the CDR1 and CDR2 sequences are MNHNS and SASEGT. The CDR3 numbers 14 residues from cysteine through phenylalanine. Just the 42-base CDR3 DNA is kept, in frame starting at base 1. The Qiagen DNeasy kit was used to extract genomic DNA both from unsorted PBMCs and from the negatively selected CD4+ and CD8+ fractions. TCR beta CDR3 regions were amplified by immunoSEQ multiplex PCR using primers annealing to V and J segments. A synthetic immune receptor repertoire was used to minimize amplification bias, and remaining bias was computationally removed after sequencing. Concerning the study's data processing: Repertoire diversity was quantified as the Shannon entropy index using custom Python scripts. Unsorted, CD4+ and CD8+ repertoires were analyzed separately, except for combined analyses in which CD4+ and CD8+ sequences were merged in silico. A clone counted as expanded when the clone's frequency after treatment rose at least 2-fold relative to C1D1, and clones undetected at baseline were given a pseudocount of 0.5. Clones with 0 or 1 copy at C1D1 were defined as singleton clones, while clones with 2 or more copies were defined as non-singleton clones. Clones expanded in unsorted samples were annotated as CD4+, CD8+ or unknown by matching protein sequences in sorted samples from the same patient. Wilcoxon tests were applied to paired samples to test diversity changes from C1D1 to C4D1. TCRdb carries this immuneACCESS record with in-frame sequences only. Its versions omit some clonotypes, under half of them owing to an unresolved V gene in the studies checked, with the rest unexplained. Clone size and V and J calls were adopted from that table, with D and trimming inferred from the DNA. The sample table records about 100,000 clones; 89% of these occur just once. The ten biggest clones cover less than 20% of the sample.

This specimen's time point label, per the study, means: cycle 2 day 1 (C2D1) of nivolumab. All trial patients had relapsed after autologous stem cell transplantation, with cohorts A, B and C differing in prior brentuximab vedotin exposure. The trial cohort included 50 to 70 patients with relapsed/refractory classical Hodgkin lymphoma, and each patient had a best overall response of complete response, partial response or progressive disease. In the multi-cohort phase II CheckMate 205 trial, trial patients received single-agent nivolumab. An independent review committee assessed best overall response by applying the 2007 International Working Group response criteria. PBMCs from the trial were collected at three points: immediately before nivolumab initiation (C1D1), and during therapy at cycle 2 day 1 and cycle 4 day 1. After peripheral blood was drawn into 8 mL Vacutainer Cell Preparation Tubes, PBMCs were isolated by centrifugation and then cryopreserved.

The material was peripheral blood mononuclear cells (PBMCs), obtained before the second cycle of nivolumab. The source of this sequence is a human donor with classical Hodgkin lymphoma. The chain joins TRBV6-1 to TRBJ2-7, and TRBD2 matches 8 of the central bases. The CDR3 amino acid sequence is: CASSDAGGLAEQYF. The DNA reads TGTGCCAGCAGTGACGCGGGAGGTCTGGCCGAGCAGTACTTC.